The 28 T cell receptor beta chains presented below share a single source sample, sequenced in a study of cytomegalovirus exposure and HLA in healthy donors. Profiling relied on immunoSEQ multiplex PCR, and the TCRdb table lists in-frame clones only, not all of them. Found here are more than 95,000 clones, about 96% of them singletons; the top ten hold 1.7%. The sequenced sample consisted of PBMCs. All receptors come from a young man in good health and CMV-seronegative.

The V gene is TRBV27, the J gene TRBJ2-7, with a tentative D call TRBD2 (6 bases). Trimming cost V 3 bases and J 0 bases, with 12 bases left between them. The CDR3 spans 15 residues. Germline assignment: CDR1 MNHEY and CDR2 SMNVEV (reference sequence). The CDR3 is CASSLEGSGSYEQYF. Here the CDR3 DNA reads TGTGCCAGCAGTTTGGAGGGGTCTGGCTCCTACGAGCAGTACTTC.

The CDR3 sequence is CASSHLQGVEETQYF. CDR3 DNA: TGCGCCAGCAGCCACCTACAGGGAGTAGAGGAGACCCAGTACTTC. This chain connects TRBV4-1 to TRBJ2-5; tentative D call: TRBD1 (6 bases). V gave up 3 bases and J gave up 5 bases, with 16 bases separating them. The germline V gene encodes CDR1 MGHRA and CDR2 YSYEKL. The CDR3 totals 15 residues.

J is TRBJ1-3 and V is TRBV7-9; possible D gene TRBD1, 6 bases. V was pared by 6 bases and J by 4 bases, with 13 bases between. Germline V gives CDR1 SEHNR, CDR2 FQNEAQ (reference sequence). This CDR3 spans 14 amino acids. DNA of the CDR3: TGTGCCAGCAGTCCTACAGGGTTGGGAAACACCATATATTTT. This gives the protein CASSPTGLGNTIYF. The full variable domain, rest sourced from reference TRBV7-9 and TRBJ1-3, is DTGVSQNPRHKITKRGQNVTFRCDPISEHNRLYWYRQTLGQGPEFLTYFQNEAQLEKSRLLSDRFSAERPKGSFSTLEIQRTEQGDSAMYLCASSPTGLGNTIYFGEGSWLTVV.

V is TRBV18 and J is TRBJ1-1, with a possible D match to TRBD1 (6 bases). Trimming shortened V by 3 bases and J by 0 bases, and 11 bases separated the two germline ends. Germline CDR1 reads KGHSH; CDR2 reads LQKENI. This CDR3 contains 15 residues. CDR3 protein: CASSPDSLMNTEAFF. Here the CDR3 DNA reads TGTGCCAGCTCACCGGACAGCCTCATGAACACTGAAGCTTTCTTT.

The chain couples TRBV11-1 to TRBJ1-1, with TRBD1 matching over 9 bases. Germline trimming cut 1 base from V and 5 bases from J; bases unmatched to any gene: 8. The CDR3 length is 16 residues. Germline CDR1 and CDR2: SGHAT and FQDESV (reference sequence). CDR3 in amino acids: CASSLELQGAGTEAFF. Here the CDR3 DNA reads TGTGCCAGCAGCTTAGAGCTACAGGGGGCAGGGACTGAAGCTTTCTTT.

The chain links TRBV7-3 to TRBJ2-1, with 7 bases matching TRBD2. The CDR3 extends over 16 amino acids. V shed 0 bases, J shed 12 bases, and the junction held 14 bases outside the gene matches. Germline loops: CDR1 SGHTA, CDR2 FQGTGA. The CDR3 sequence is CASSLTGGTPSVSQFF. In nucleotides, the CDR3 is TGTGCCAGCAGCTTAACGGGGGGGACTCCCTCTGTTTCGCAGTTCTTC. The whole variable domain, remainder taken from reference TRBV7-3 and TRBJ2-1, is GAGVSQTPSNKVTEKGKYVELRCDPISGHTALYWYRQSLGQGPEFLIYFQGTGAADDSGLPNDRFFAVRPEGSVSTLKIQRTERGDSAVYLCASSLTGGTPSVSQFFGPGTRLTVL.

The chain joins TRBV30 to TRBJ2-7; TRBD2 aligns across 14 bases. This CDR3 comprises 17 residues. Germline V gene lookup returns CDR1 GTSNPN and CDR2 SVGIG (reference sequence). J was trimmed by 4 bases and V by 1 base; bases with no gene match: 9. CDR3: CAWSGLGTSGRWYEQYF. CDR3 bases: TGTGCCTGGAGTGGACTAGGGACTAGCGGGAGATGGTACGAGCAGTACTTC.

The chain carries TRBV7-3 and TRBJ2-7; 9 bases map to TRBD1. The V gene end was trimmed by 4 bases and the J gene end by 7 bases; junction bases not matched to a gene: 14. Per germline, CDR1 SGHTA and CDR2 FQGTGA. The CDR3 length is 16 residues. In DNA form, the CDR3 reads TGTGCCAGCAGCTCACCAGGGTGGGACAGGGTTTGGGAGCAGTACTTC. Residues: CASSSPGWDRVWEQYF. Variable domain in full (rest from reference TRBV7-3 and TRBJ2-7): GAGVSQTPSNKVTEKGKYVELRCDPISGHTALYWYRQSLGQGPEFLIYFQGTGAADDSGLPNDRFFAVRPEGSVSTLKIQRTERGDSAVYLCASSSPGWDRVWEQYFGPGTRLTVT.

J is TRBJ2-2 and V is TRBV7-3; D is perhaps TRBD2 (5 bases). Deletions cut 5 bases from V and 4 bases from J, with 11 bases between. Germline CDR1 and CDR2: SGHTA and FQGTGA. This CDR3 has 14 residues. The CDR3 nucleotides are TGTGCCAGCAGCCCCACTGGACTCACCGGGGAGCTGTTTTTT. Translation gives CASSPTGLTGELFF.

V is TRBV19 and J is TRBJ1-5; 9 nucleotides line up with TRBD1. V lost 8 bases, J lost 2 bases, and 10 bases stayed unmatched. Germline V gives CDR1 LNHDA, CDR2 SQIVND (reference sequence). The CDR3 extends over 16 amino acids. CDR3 loop: CASGITGGRGNQPQHF. CDR3 sequence (DNA): TGTGCCAGTGGGATTACAGGGGGCCGAGGCAATCAGCCCCAGCATTTT.

CDR3 sequence reads: CASSSDRGYTIYF. CDR3 DNA: TGCGCCAGCAGCTCGGACAGGGGATACACCATATATTTT. The rearrangement uses TRBV5-1 and TRBJ1-3, with 9 bases identical to TRBD1. Germline CDR1 is SGHRS and CDR2 is YFSETQ. V dropped 3 bases and J dropped 8; count of bases not matched to a gene: 3. The CDR3 is 13 residues long.

The V gene is TRBV7-8, the J gene TRBJ1-2, with D maybe TRBD1 (5 bases). V lost 1 base to trimming and J lost 8 bases, with 14 bases between them. From germline, CDR1 is SGHVS and CDR2 FQNEAQ. The CDR3 runs to 14 residues. This CDR3 is CASSLEMTVGGYTF. The CDR3 DNA is TGTGCCAGCAGCTTAGAGATGACAGTGGGAGGCTACACCTTC.

The V call is TRBV27, the J call TRBJ2-6, with D tentatively TRBD1 (5 bases). CDR1 is MNHEY and CDR2 is SMNVEV in the germline V gene (reference sequence). The CDR3 has 15 amino acids. V dropped 7 bases and J dropped 2 bases, with 12 bases sitting between them. The CDR3 loop reads CASNIRRAGANVLTF. In DNA form, the CDR3 reads TGTGCCAGCAATATCCGCAGGGCTGGGGCCAACGTCCTGACTTTC.

The CDR3 bases are TGTGCCAGCAGCCGTCAAGGGGGAACTAGCGGGTACGAGCAGTACTTC. This codes for CASSRQGGTSGYEQYF. V gene TRBV13 combines with J gene TRBJ2-7; 9 bases match TRBD2. The CDR3 covers 16 residues. The germline V gene has CDR1 PRHDT and CDR2 FYEKMQ (reference sequence). Trimming took 5 bases from V and 4 from J; bases not matched to a gene: 12.

The gene calls are TRBV6-5 and TRBJ1-1; D is perhaps TRBD1 (5 bases). Trimming left V 5 bases short and J 0 bases short, with 10 bases between. Germline values: CDR1 MNHEY, CDR2 SVGAGI. CDR3 length: 14 residues. The CDR3 bases are TGTGCCAGCAGTCACGACAGACTGAACACTGAAGCTTTCTTT. Its protein is CASSHDRLNTEAFF.

This clone showed up just once. The chain has TRBV28 and TRBJ2-1; TRBD1 agrees at 11 bases. V lost 1 base and J lost 8; bases outside the gene matches: 4. In germline, CDR1 is MDHEN, CDR2 SYDVKM. This CDR3 contains 15 residues. The CDR3 loop reads CASSLSRDRGDEQFF. The CDR3 nucleotides read TGTGCCAGCAGTTTATCCCGGGACAGGGGGGATGAGCAGTTCTTC. Looking up the rest from reference TRBV28 and TRBJ2-1 gives the full variable domain: DVKVTQSSRYLVKRTGEKVFLECVQDMDHENMFWYRQDPGLGLRLIYFSYDVKMKEKGDIPEGYSVSREKKERFSLILESASTNQTSMYLCASSLSRDRGDEQFFGPGTRLTVL.

The rearrangement uses TRBV30 and TRBJ2-7; 8 nucleotides align to TRBD1. Germline V lookup: CDR1 GTSNPN, CDR2 SVGIG (reference sequence). CDR3 length: 15 amino acids. Trimming cost V 6 bases and J 5 bases; bases outside gene matches: 15. Here the CDR3 DNA reads TGTGCCTGTAAACAGGGGGGCCCTGTTAGGGACGAGCAGTACTTC. Residues: CACKQGGPVRDEQYF.

This chain links TRBV27 with TRBJ1-2; no reliable D call. Trimming removed 5 bases at V and 8 bases at J, with 21 bases between. The CDR3 is 15 amino acids. Per the germline V gene, CDR1 is MNHEY and CDR2 is SMNVEV (reference sequence). The CDR3 nucleotides read TGTGCCAGCAGTCCGCAACCCGGAAACCCGGGGGGCTACACCTTC. Encoded protein: CASSPQPGNPGGYTF.

The sample holds one count of this clone. Written as DNA, the CDR3 is TGTGCCAGCGGATTGGACAGCTTCTACGAGCAGTACTTC. Residues: CASGLDSFYEQYF. The chain has TRBV27 and TRBJ2-7; possible D gene TRBD1, 6 bases. V gave up 8 bases and J gave up 3 bases, with 14 bases separating them. The CDR3 runs 13 residues. The V gene's germline CDR1 is MNHEY and CDR2 SMNVEV (reference sequence).

The V and J genes are TRBV7-9 and TRBJ2-3, with D unclear. V was cut by 7 bases and J by 4 bases, with 9 bases left in between. Germline CDR1 and CDR2: SEHNR and FQNEAQ (reference sequence). CDR3 length: 12 amino acids. This CDR3 is CASNTPPDTQYF. CDR3 DNA sequence: TGTGCCAGCAACACGCCGCCAGATACGCAGTATTTT.

This chain links TRBV19 with TRBJ2-5, with 10 bases aligning to TRBD1. After removal of 6 bases from V and 5 bases from J, the junction contained 9 bases not matched to a gene. This CDR3 is built from 15 residues. In germline, CDR1 is LNHDA, CDR2 SQIVND (reference sequence). The DNA of the CDR3 is TGTGCCAGTAGCCCGGAGGACAGGGGGATGGAGACCCAGTACTTC. Its protein product is CASSPEDRGMETQYF.

The rearrangement links TRBV27 to TRBJ2-7; D is possibly TRBD1 (5 bases). From germline, CDR1 is MNHEY and CDR2 SMNVEV (reference sequence). V was trimmed by 3 bases and J by 4 bases, leaving 7 bases between them. This CDR3 region has 12 residues. CDR3 loop: CASSFPGYEQYF. DNA of the CDR3: TGTGCCAGCAGTTTCCCAGGGTACGAGCAGTACTTC.

The chain uses TRBV28 and TRBJ2-5; D may be TRBD2 (5 bases). With 8 bases removed from V and 1 base from J, the gap between germline ends came to 8 bases. In germline, CDR1 is MDHEN, CDR2 SYDVKM. The CDR3 is made up of 12 amino acids. DNA for the CDR3: TGTGCCAGCGAAACTAGCCAAGAGACCCAGTACTTC. Amino acids: CASETSQETQYF.

This clone appeared once. The chain carries TRBV5-1 and TRBJ1-2; D gene ambiguous. This CDR3 is built from 16 residues. CDR1 and CDR2 from the germline V gene are SGHRS and YFSETQ. V lost 3 bases and J 8 bases, leaving 23 bases between the germline ends. CDR3 protein: CASSSGSGFGVSGYTF. The CDR3 DNA sequence: TGCGCCAGCAGCTCTGGGAGTGGGTTCGGGGTATCGGGCTACACCTTC.

This sequence joins TRBV2 and TRBJ2-3; 8 nucleotides align to TRBD1. J lost 4 bases, V lost 5 bases, and 8 bases had no gene match. Germline loops: CDR1 SNHLY, CDR2 FYNNEI. The CDR3 runs to 15 residues. In DNA, the CDR3 is TGTGCCAGCAGTCGGACAGGGTTTATCCCAGATACGCAGTATTTT. This encodes CASSRTGFIPDTQYF.

This chain uses TRBV7-2 with TRBJ2-1, with 12 positions matching TRBD2. Per germline, CDR1 SGHTA and CDR2 FQGNSA. The CDR3 loop spans 16 amino acids. Germline trimming cut 0 bases from V and 10 bases from J; bases unmatched to any gene: 7. The CDR3 here is CASSLAKTSGRNEQFF. As DNA, the CDR3 is TGTGCCAGCAGCTTAGCGAAGACTAGCGGGAGAAACGAGCAGTTCTTC.

The chain is built from TRBV19 and TRBJ2-7; 10 bases are a match to TRBD1. Germline trimming cut 6 bases from V and 0 bases from J; bases unmatched to any gene: 5. In germline, CDR1 is LNHDA, CDR2 SQIVND (reference sequence). CDR3 size: 15 residues. CDR3 sequence reads: CASSHRTGGSYEQYF. In DNA, the CDR3 is TGTGCCAGTAGCCACCGGACAGGGGGCTCCTACGAGCAGTACTTC.

The CDR3 DNA is TGTGCCAGTTGGGGGGGGAACACTGAAGCTTTCTTT. Translating it yields CASWGGNTEAFF. V and J are TRBV19 and TRBJ1-1, with a weak D call TRBD1 (5 bases). The CDR3 length is 12 residues. Germline V gene sequence: CDR1 LNHDA, CDR2 SQIVND (reference sequence). V was pared by 8 bases and J by 1 base, with 8 bases between.